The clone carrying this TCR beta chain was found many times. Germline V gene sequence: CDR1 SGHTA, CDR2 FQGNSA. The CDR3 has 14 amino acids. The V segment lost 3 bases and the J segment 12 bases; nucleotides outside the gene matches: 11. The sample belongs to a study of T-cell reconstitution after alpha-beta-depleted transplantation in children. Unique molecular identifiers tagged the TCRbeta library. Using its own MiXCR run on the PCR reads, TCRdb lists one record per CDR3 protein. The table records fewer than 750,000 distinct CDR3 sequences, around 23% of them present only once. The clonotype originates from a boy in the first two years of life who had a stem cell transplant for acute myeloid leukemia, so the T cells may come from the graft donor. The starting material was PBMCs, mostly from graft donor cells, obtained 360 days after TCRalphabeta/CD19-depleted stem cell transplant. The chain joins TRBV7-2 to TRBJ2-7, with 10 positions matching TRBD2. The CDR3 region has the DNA TGTGCCAGCAGCTTCCCGGGACTAGCGCCCCAGTCGTACTTC. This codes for CASSFPGLAPQSYF.